A selection of T cell receptor beta chains follows, all from one sample in a study of blood T cell repertoires in COVID-19. Some clones are missing from TCRdb's copy, which holds only in-frame ones; the method was immunoSEQ multiplex PCR. The profile shows roughly 15,000 clones, roughly nine tenths of them singletons. Material: peripheral blood. The receptors were gathered from a man in his fifties or sixties with active COVID-19. CDR3s include the opening cysteine and the closing phenylalanine or tryptophan. A D gene is named only where the DNA matches it firmly. Only part of the rows carry a size: once, few, many, or a class if the clone is expanded.

V gene	D gene	J gene	clone size	CDR3 protein	CDR3 DNA
TRBV9	TRBD1	TRBJ1-5	NA	CASSVAGTANQPQHF	TGTGCCAGCAGCGTAGCAGGGACAGCGAATCAGCCCCAGCATTTT
TRBV9	TRBD2	TRBJ2-3	NA	CASSVGSSGTDTQYF	TGTGCCAGCAGCGTCGGTTCTAGCGGGACAGATACGCAGTATTTT
TRBV7-2	TRBD2	TRBJ2-7	NA	CASSPLAGFAYEQYF	TGTGCCAGCAGCCCTCTAGCGGGATTCGCCTACGAGCAGTACTTC
TRBV6-2/TRBV6-3	TRBD1	TRBJ1-2	once	CASSSGQGVRQRYTF	TGTGCCAGCAGTTCAGGACAGGGGGTACGCCAGCGCTACACCTTC
TRBV11-3	TRBD1	TRBJ1-1	NA	CASSRTGMGTEAFF	TGTGCCAGCAGCCGGACAGGAATGGGCACTGAAGCTTTCTTT
TRBV5-5	NA	TRBJ2-3	NA	CASSLGGGTDTQYF	TGTGCCAGCAGCTTGGGCGGAGGCACAGATACGCAGTATTTT
TRBV9	NA	TRBJ1-1	NA	CASSAGNTEAFF	TGTGCCAGCAGCGCAGGGAACACTGAAGCTTTCTTT
TRBV10-3	NA	TRBJ1-2	NA	CAISDQGNYGYTF	TGTGCCATCAGTGATCAGGGTAACTATGGCTACACCTTC
TRBV29-1	TRBD2	TRBJ2-7	NA	CSVGLAGVRYEQYF	TGCAGCGTTGGGCTAGCGGGAGTTCGGTACGAGCAGTACTTC
TRBV12-3/TRBV12-4	TRBD1	TRBJ1-2	NA	CASRADRGGYTF	TGTGCCAGCAGAGCGGACAGGGGGGGCTACACCTTC
TRBV18	NA	TRBJ2-3	NA	CASSLATGSVGTDTQYF	TGTGCCAGCTCCCTTGCTACAGGGTCCGTGGGCACAGATACGCAGTATTTT
TRBV4-3	NA	TRBJ2-7	NA	CASSPKLQGTPTEQYF	TGCGCCAGCAGCCCAAAGCTTCAGGGGACCCCCACCGAGCAGTACTTC
TRBV18	TRBD1	TRBJ1-4	NA	CASSPDRGGDEKLFF	TGTGCCAGCTCACCCGACAGGGGGGGGGATGAAAAACTGTTTTTT
TRBV6-6	TRBD1	TRBJ2-7	NA	CASSYRVGQPENEQYF	TGTGCCAGCAGTTACAGGGTGGGACAGCCTGAGAACGAGCAGTACTTC
TRBV6-5	TRBD2	TRBJ2-3	NA	CASSYSGRSTDTQYF	TGTGCCAGCAGTTATAGCGGGCGGAGCACAGATACGCAGTATTTT
TRBV19	TRBD2	TRBJ2-1	NA	CASSPSGRVRSYNEQFF	TGTGCCAGTAGTCCTAGCGGGAGGGTTCGTTCCTACAATGAGCAGTTCTTC
TRBV4-1	NA	TRBJ2-2	NA	CASSQRGQRTGELFF	TGCGCCAGCAGCCAACGAGGACAGAGAACCGGGGAGCTGTTTTTT
TRBV2	NA	TRBJ1-5	few	CASSDPSGSMHDWPQHF	TGTGCCAGCAGTGACCCGTCTGGCTCGATGCACGACTGGCCCCAGCATTTT
TRBV5-1	NA	TRBJ1-5	NA	CASSLAGQPMEPQHF	TGCGCCAGCAGCTTGGCCGGACAGCCCATGGAGCCCCAGCATTTT
TRBV7-2	TRBD1	TRBJ2-7	few	CASSTGTGGYEQYF	TGTGCCAGCAGCACCGGGACAGGGGGATACGAGCAGTACTTC
TRBV6-2/TRBV6-3	NA	TRBJ1-1	NA	CASSLRFRGTEAFF	TGTGCCAGCAGCCTCCGGTTCAGGGGCACTGAAGCTTTCTTT
TRBV20-1	TRBD2	TRBJ2-1	large	CSASFEREWGEQFF	TGCAGTGCTAGTTTTGAGCGGGAGTGGGGTGAGCAGTTCTTC
TRBV7-2	TRBD2	TRBJ2-1	NA	CASSLEPVGGNEQFF	TGTGCCAGCAGCTTAGAACCCGTGGGGGGGAATGAGCAGTTCTTC
TRBV30	TRBD1	TRBJ1-5	NA	CAWSIGQGNQPQHF	TGTGCCTGGAGTATTGGACAGGGGAATCAGCCCCAGCATTTT
TRBV11-2	TRBD2	TRBJ2-1	NA	CASSPLAGAGYNEQFF	TGTGCCAGCAGCCCCCTAGCGGGAGCCGGCTACAATGAGCAGTTCTTC
TRBV13	TRBD1	TRBJ2-7	NA	CASSRTGTGGYEQYF	TGTGCCAGCAGCCGAACCGGGACAGGGGGTTACGAGCAGTACTTC
TRBV6-5	NA	TRBJ1-2	few	CASRTGQANYGYTF	TGTGCCAGCAGGACCGGACAAGCTAACTATGGCTACACCTTC
TRBV19	NA	TRBJ1-5	NA	CASNPIDNSNQPQHF	TGTGCCAGTAATCCTATAGACAATAGCAATCAGCCCCAGCATTTT
TRBV19	TRBD1	TRBJ2-6	NA	CASGQGARISGANVLTF	TGTGCCAGCGGACAGGGGGCTCGGATCTCTGGGGCCAACGTCCTGACTTTC
TRBV5-6	NA	TRBJ1-5	NA	CASSLAGGYNQPQHF	TGTGCCAGCAGCTTGGCCGGAGGGTACAATCAGCCCCAGCATTTT
TRBV5-4	NA	TRBJ2-3	once	CASSFGQGGGSTQYF	TGTGCCAGCAGCTTCGGTCAGGGAGGCGGTAGTACGCAGTATTTT
TRBV5-1	TRBD2	TRBJ2-7	NA	CASSTSGDYEQYF	TGCGCCAGTTCGACTAGCGGAGACTACGAGCAGTACTTC
TRBV4-2	TRBD1	TRBJ1-4	NA	CASSQETGSGEKLFF	TGTGCCAGCAGCCAGGAGACAGGGTCAGGGGAAAAACTGTTTTTT
TRBV9	TRBD2	TRBJ2-1	NA	CASSVSSGSSQFF	TGTGCCAGCAGCGTATCTAGCGGGAGTAGTCAGTTCTTC
TRBV7-6	TRBD1	TRBJ2-1	NA	CASSLGQGAGEQFF	TGTGCCAGCAGCTTAGGACAGGGGGCTGGTGAGCAGTTCTTC
TRBV6-2/TRBV6-3	NA	TRBJ2-7	NA	CASSARTPYYEQYF	TGTGCCAGCAGTGCCCGGACTCCTTACTACGAGCAGTACTTC
TRBV5-6	NA	TRBJ2-7	NA	CASSLNHLYEQYF	TGTGCCAGCAGCTTGAATCACCTATACGAGCAGTACTTC
TRBV4-1	NA	TRBJ2-7	few	CASSRVLSGPGSYEQYF	TGCGCCAGCAGCCGGGTCCTCTCAGGCCCGGGGTCCTACGAGCAGTACTTC
TRBV19	NA	TRBJ2-1	NA	CASMRRGGGDEQFF	TGTGCCAGTATGAGGCGGGGAGGGGGGGATGAGCAGTTCTTC
TRBV3-1/TRBV3-2	TRBD2	TRBJ2-7	once	CASSQEAGREQYF	TGTGCCAGCAGCCAAGAGGCCGGGAGGGAGCAGTACTTC
TRBV6-2/TRBV6-3	TRBD1	TRBJ2-5	NA	CASSATGGAWETQYF	TGTGCCAGCAGTGCGACAGGGGGCGCGTGGGAGACCCAGTACTTC
TRBV7-9	NA	TRBJ2-6	NA	CASSFAGASGANVLTF	TGTGCCAGCAGCTTCGCAGGGGCATCTGGGGCCAACGTCCTGACTTTC
TRBV7-2	NA	TRBJ1-5	NA	CASSLDSPSNQPQHF	TGTGCCAGCAGCTTGGACAGCCCAAGCAATCAGCCCCAGCATTTT
TRBV6-5	NA	TRBJ1-2	NA	CASTLDHKTNYGYTF	TGTGCCAGCACCCTAGACCATAAGACTAACTATGGCTACACCTTC
TRBV5-4	TRBD2	TRBJ2-5	NA	CASSWGGGEEETQYF	TGTGCCAGCAGCTGGGGGGGAGGGGAAGAAGAGACCCAGTACTTC
TRBV29-1	NA	TRBJ2-3	NA	CSVAEADTQYF	TGCAGCGTTGCCGAGGCAGATACGCAGTATTTT
TRBV7-2	NA	TRBJ2-3	NA	CASSLGAAIHTDTQYF	TGTGCCAGCAGCTTAGGGGCAGCAATACACACAGATACGCAGTATTTT
TRBV15	NA	TRBJ1-2	once	CATSQATVGGYTF	TGTGCCACCAGCCAGGCTACGGTGGGTGGCTACACCTTC
TRBV30	NA	TRBJ1-1	NA	CAWSPDFSEAFF	TGTGCCTGGAGCCCAGATTTCAGTGAAGCTTTCTTT
TRBV7-8	NA	TRBJ1-1	few	CAILRAGRNTEAFF	TGTGCCATCCTCAGGGCCGGGAGAAACACTGAAGCTTTCTTT
TRBV4-1	NA	TRBJ1-5	NA	CASSLTGSGSNQPQHF	TGCGCCAGCAGTCTAACGGGCTCGGGGAGCAATCAGCCCCAGCATTTT
TRBV5-6	NA	TRBJ2-4	NA	CASSLSQVNIQYF	TGTGCCAGCAGCTTGTCCCAGGTTAACATTCAGTACTTC
TRBV29-1	NA	TRBJ1-3	NA	CSVEFVSEGGLGNTIYF	TGCAGCGTTGAGTTCGTCTCAGAAGGGGGTTTGGGAAACACCATATATTTT
TRBV11-2	TRBD1	TRBJ2-7	NA	CASNSLGQGYEQYF	TGTGCCAGCAACTCGCTGGGACAGGGCTACGAGCAGTACTTC
TRBV11-3	NA	TRBJ2-7	NA	CASNQQGLSYGQYF	TGTGCCAGCAACCAACAGGGCCTGTCCTACGGGCAGTACTTC
TRBV23-1	TRBD1	TRBJ2-7	NA	CASSQPGWVFHDRDPYEQYF	TGCGCCAGCAGCCAACCAGGGTGGGTTTTCCACGACAGGGACCCCTACGAGCAGTACTTC